These 5 T cell receptor beta chains originate from one sample sequenced in a study of shared clonotypes between healthy human individuals. Sequencing used immunoSEQ multiplex PCR; TCRdb keeps in-frame clones, though not all of them. This table holds millions of clones, 85% to 95% found once. The sample consisted of naive CD4+ T cells sorted from blood. Indicated subset: CD45RA+ positively selected. These receptors were obtained from a man aged 18 to 35 in good health.

This clone was seen once. The genes are TRBV28 and TRBJ1-4, with 7 bases identical to TRBD1. The CDR3 spans 15 residues. V lost 4 bases and J lost 7; bases outside the gene matches: 9. Per the germline V gene, CDR1 is MDHEN and CDR2 is SYDVKM. CDR3 sequence reads: CASSYSTGRGEKLFF. The CDR3 DNA sequence: TGTGCCAGCAGTTACTCGACAGGGCGGGGTGAAAAACTGTTTTTT.

This clone was picked up a small number of times. The CDR3 bases are TGTGCCTGGAGTGTACCCTGGCCGGGGGCCTCATCTGAAGCTTTCTTT. It specifies CAWSVPWPGASSEAFF. The V gene is TRBV30, the J gene TRBJ1-1; a weak D match, TRBD1 (6 bases). Germline values: CDR1 GTSNPN, CDR2 SVGIG (reference sequence). Trimming removed 0 bases from V and 6 bases from J, with 20 bases in between. CDR3 length equals 16 residues.

This clone has a handful of counts. V gene TRBV29-1 combines with J gene TRBJ1-1, with TRBD1 matching 7 bases. Per germline, CDR1 SQVTM and CDR2 ANQGSEA. The CDR3 sequence is 15 residues long. Unmatched junction bases numbered 12, after V lost 6 bases and J lost 2 bases. The CDR3: CSVDRDSLINTEAFF. The CDR3 region has the DNA TGCAGCGTCGACCGGGACAGCTTAATCAACACTGAAGCTTTCTTT.

A remark on this clone: The junction departs from the called germline gene at one end, perhaps through a read error. The rearrangement links TRBV7-9 to TRBJ2-7; 10 nucleotides line up with TRBD2. The CDR3 runs to 14 residues. Per germline, CDR1 SEHNR and CDR2 FQNEAQ (reference sequence). CDR3 region: CASSIASGSNEQYF. The CDR3 DNA sequence: TGTGCCAGCAGCATAGCTAGCGGGAGTAACGAGCAGTACTTC.

The DNA of the CDR3 is TGCGCCAGCAGCTTCGCTCAGGGGATAGCTAATGAAAAACTGTTTTTT. It encodes CASSFAQGIANEKLFF. The chain recombines TRBV5-1 with TRBJ1-4, with a weak D call TRBD1 (6 bases). The V end lost 2 bases, the J end lost 3 bases, and 14 bases lay between the germline ends. Germline V CDR1 and CDR2: SGHRS, YFSETQ. There are 16 residues in the CDR3.